The 7 T cell receptor beta chains reported below all come from one sample, sequenced in a study of vaccination effects on CD4 cells after COVID-19. Antigen-specific CD4+ T cell clonotypes were called by their expansion after viral peptide-pool culture in ViraFEST. Once cultured for roughly ten days, the cells underwent separation to obtain CD4+ T cells. PCR showed that the person got SARS-CoV-2 infection at some point between March and December 2020. The data were produced by immunoSEQ multiplex PCR, yet TCRdb's version contains in-frame clones alone and is incomplete. The sample contains 35,000 to 45,000 clones, around 69% of which appear only once. No antigen is known for these receptors. Specimen: CD4+ T cells from PBMCs cultured with HCoV-NL63 spike peptides, collected before COVID-19 vaccination. These receptors were obtained from a human donor who had a prior SARS-CoV-2 infection.

This rearrangement joins TRBV9 to TRBJ2-1; D unresolved. Germline-derived CDR1 and CDR2 are SGDLS and YYNGEE. The V end was cut by 0 bases, the J end by 4 bases, with 5 bases between. The CDR3 totals 13 residues. The CDR3, as DNA: TGTGCCAGCAGCGTAGCAGTGTACAATGAGCAGTTCTTC. Its protein product is CASSVAVYNEQFF. Variable domain in full (rest from reference TRBV9 and TRBJ2-1): DSGVTQTPKHLITATGQRVTLRCSPRSGDLSVYWYQQSLDQGLQFLIQYYNGEERAKGNILERFSAQQFPDLHSELNLSSLELGDSALYFCASSVAVYNEQFFGPGTRLTVL.

This clone was observed a handful of times. In nucleotides, the CDR3 is TGTGCCAGCAGTGTTGACAGGGGTGGAAACTATGGCTACACCTTC. It specifies CASSVDRGGNYGYTF. The rearrangement uses TRBV2 and TRBJ1-2; 8 bases line up with TRBD1. The CDR3 spans 15 residues. CDR1 is SNHLY, CDR2 FYNNEI, per germline. Trimming at V came to 4 bases and at J to 2 bases, leaving 6 bases not matched to a gene.

The chain is built from TRBV23-1 and TRBJ2-7; 10 bases are shared with TRBD2. TRBV23-1 is an ORF, with its function uncertain. The CDR3 runs 17 residues. Losses at the gene ends were 7 bases for V and 1 base for J; bases not matched to a gene: 13. CDR3 nucleotide sequence: TGCGCCAGCATCAAAAATGACGGACTAGCGGAATCCTACGAGCAGTACTTC. Protein: CASIKNDGLAESYEQYF.

This clone has only a few counts. The junction and the germline gene differ at one end; a read error may be behind it. V gene TRBV10-3 combines with J gene TRBJ2-7; 8 bases match TRBD1. This CDR3 region has 14 residues. Germline assignment: CDR1 ENHRY and CDR2 SYGVKD. The CDR3 is CAISDRDRSYGQYF. For the CDR3, the DNA is TGTGCCATCAGTGACCGGGACAGGAGCTACGGGCAGTACTTC.

V and J are TRBV7-2 and TRBJ2-7; the D gene is possibly TRBD2 (5 bases). Trimming stripped 1 base from V and 5 bases from J, with 9 bases between. The CDR3 extends over 13 amino acids. Per germline, CDR1 SGHTA and CDR2 FQGNSA. This CDR3 is CASSLVPRDEQYF. CDR3 DNA sequence: TGTGCCAGCAGCTTAGTCCCGAGGGACGAGCAGTACTTC. Full variable domain (rest looked up from reference TRBV7-2 and TRBJ2-7): GAGVSQSPSNKVTEKGKDVELRCDPISGHTALYWYRQSLGQGLEFLIYFQGNSAPDKSGLPSDRFSAERTGGSVSTLTIQRTQQEDSAVYLCASSLVPRDEQYFGPGTRLTVT.

This rearrangement joins TRBV6-2 or TRBV6-3 to TRBJ2-2, with 8 bases identical to TRBD2. This CDR3 is built from 15 residues. Germline CDR1 is MNHEY and CDR2 is SVGEGT. After removal of 2 bases from V and 6 bases from J, the junction contained 5 bases not matched to a gene. CDR3 nucleotides: TGTGCCAGCAGTTACACCTTGACTAGCGCCGGGGAGCTGTTTTTT. Translating it yields CASSYTLTSAGELFF.

The chain couples TRBV19 to TRBJ2-1; D is unclear. Germline V gives CDR1 LNHDA, CDR2 SQIVND (reference sequence). The CDR3 is 13 amino acids. The V end was cut by 5 bases, the J end by 12 bases, with 17 bases between. CDR3 region: CASSVSSETMQFF. In DNA form, the CDR3 reads TGTGCCAGTAGTGTTTCTTCTGAGACAATGCAGTTCTTC.